What follows are 32 T cell receptor beta chains derived from one specimen sequenced in a study of cytomegalovirus exposure and HLA in healthy donors. PCR primers comprised 60 Vbeta and 13 Jbeta primers. Clones were sequenced by immunoSEQ multiplex PCR, and TCRdb holds only the in-frame ones, with some missing. The table shows approximately 190,000 clones, with around 80% occurring only once. The sequenced sample consisted of PBMCs. Source of these receptors: a man aged 35 to 55 in good health and CMV-seropositive.

The V call is TRBV5-1, the J call TRBJ1-1; 7 nucleotides align to TRBD1. Per germline, CDR1 SGHRS and CDR2 YFSETQ. The junction had 2 bases not matched to a gene; V was cut back by 5 bases and J by 1 base. The CDR3 extends over 13 amino acids. The CDR3 protein is CASRGQENTEAFF. The DNA for the CDR3 is TGCGCCAGCAGAGGACAGGAGAACACTGAAGCTTTCTTT. Looking up the rest from reference TRBV5-1 and TRBJ1-1 gives the full variable domain: KAGVTQTPRYLIKTRGQQVTLSCSPISGHRSVSWYQQTPGQGLQFLFEYFSETQRNKGNFPGRFSGRQFSNSRSEMNVSTLELGDSALYLCASRGQENTEAFFGQGTRLTVV.

V usage is TRBV7-6 and J usage is TRBJ2-1; maybe TRBD2 (5 bases). The CDR3 length is 13 residues. V lost 5 bases to trimming and J lost 9 bases, with 14 bases between them. CDR1 is SGHVS and CDR2 is FNYEAQ in the germline V gene. This chain's CDR3 is CASSPRTEGEQFF. The CDR3 DNA reads as TGTGCCAGCAGCCCGCGGACCGAGGGTGAGCAGTTCTTC.

As regards this clone: Other DNA sequences of this sample code for an identical CDR3. The chain uses TRBV28 and TRBJ1-5; TRBD1 aligns across 7 bases. The CDR3 extends over 13 amino acids. After removal of 6 bases from V and 6 bases from J, the junction contained 5 bases not matched to a gene. The germline V gene has CDR1 MDHEN and CDR2 SYDVKM. The CDR3: CASRYRGLQPQHF. CDR3 DNA sequence: TGTGCCAGCAGATACAGGGGACTTCAGCCCCAGCATTTT.

V and J are TRBV5-4 and TRBJ2-7; 11 bases match TRBD2. Germline CDR1 and CDR2: SGHNT and YYREEE (reference sequence). V shed 4 bases, J shed 0 bases, and the junction held 6 bases outside the gene matches. CDR3 length: 16 residues. The CDR3 sequence is CASSLRLAGLSYEQYF. DNA of the CDR3: TGTGCCAGCAGCCTTAGACTAGCGGGACTCTCCTACGAGCAGTACTTC.

The chain uses TRBV6-1 and TRBJ2-2; D is unresolved. V was clipped by 8 bases and J by 2 bases, with 12 bases between them. CDR3 length: 14 residues. Per the germline V gene, CDR1 is MNHNS and CDR2 is SASEGT. CDR3 sequence: CASGRDSNTGELFF. CDR3 DNA: TGTGCCAGCGGTCGAGACTCAAACACCGGGGAGCTGTTTTTT.

The J gene is TRBJ1-4, the V gene TRBV28, with 11 nucleotides matching TRBD1. The CDR3 extends over 15 amino acids. The V gene's germline CDR1 is MDHEN and CDR2 SYDVKM. J was trimmed by 8 bases and V by 5 bases; bases with no gene match: 7. CDR3 sequence (DNA): TGTGCCAGCAGTCCACCCGGGACAGGGGGGGAAAAACTGTTTTTT. Translation: CASSPPGTGGEKLFF.

The chain combines TRBV7-2 with TRBJ1-5; 8 bases match TRBD1. The trim removed 5 bases at V and 2 bases at J, leaving 2 bases unmatched. Germline CDR1 is SGHTA and CDR2 is FQGNSA. CDR3 size: 14 residues. The CDR3 DNA follows: TGTGCCAGCAGCATGACAGGGGGCAATCAGCCCCAGCATTTT. It translates to CASSMTGGNQPQHF. Combining the CDR3 with reference TRBV7-2 and TRBJ1-5 gives the whole variable domain GAGVSQSPSNKVTEKGKDVELRCDPISGHTALYWYRQSLGQGLEFLIYFQGNSAPDKSGLPSDRFSAERTGGSVSTLTIQRTQQEDSAVYLCASSMTGGNQPQHFGDGTRLSIL.

The rearrangement joins TRBV28 to TRBJ2-7; 7 bases line up with TRBD2. CDR1 and CDR2 from the germline V gene are MDHEN and SYDVKM. There are 13 residues in the CDR3. V was pared by 8 bases and J by 2 bases, with 6 bases of the junction left unmatched. CDR3 sequence (DNA): TGTGCCAGCCTGGGGAGCGGGGCCTACGAGCAGTACTTC. Amino acids: CASLGSGAYEQYF.

V gene TRBV5-6 combines with J gene TRBJ1-5; TRBD1 aligns across 11 bases. CDR3 length: 17 amino acids. J lost 2 bases, V lost 0 bases, and 4 bases had no gene match. Germline V gives CDR1 SGHDT, CDR2 YYEEEE. The CDR3 sequence: CASSLAGQGARNQPQHF. Written as DNA, the CDR3 is TGTGCCAGCAGCTTGGCCGGACAGGGGGCGCGCAATCAGCCCCAGCATTTT.

The chain carries TRBV28 and TRBJ2-6; 12 bases line up with TRBD1. Per the germline V gene, CDR1 is MDHEN and CDR2 is SYDVKM. The ends lost 5 bases at V and 3 bases at J; junction bases unmatched: 11. This CDR3 is built from 19 residues. Written as DNA, the CDR3 is TGTGCCAGCAGTGTACCACTTGGGACAGGGGGCATTGGGGCCAACGTCCTGACTTTC. Its protein is CASSVPLGTGGIGANVLTF.

The CDR3: CASRPQGSYEQYF. Written as DNA, the CDR3 is TGCGCCAGTCGGCCACAGGGTTCCTACGAGCAGTACTTC. The chain combines TRBV5-1 with TRBJ2-5; TRBD1 is a possible D gene (6 bases). The J call may be wrong; the DNA end is better matched by TRBJ2-7. Per the germline V gene, CDR1 is SGHRS and CDR2 is YFSETQ. CDR3 length: 13 amino acids.

This chain uses TRBV2 with TRBJ2-3; possibly TRBD1 for D (5 bases). The CDR3 contains 17 residues. V was cut by 1 base and J by 2 bases, with 16 bases left in between. CDR1 and CDR2 (germline): SNHLY, FYNNEI. The CDR3 region is CASSEGAGQGHTDTQYF. CDR3 nucleotide sequence: TGTGCCAGCAGTGAAGGGGCAGGGCAGGGCCACACAGATACGCAGTATTTT.

This chain uses TRBV6-1 with TRBJ1-2, with TRBD1 matching over 7 bases. J gave up 8 bases and V 4 bases, and 16 bases lay outside the gene matches. Germline CDR1 reads MNHNS; CDR2 reads SASEGT. The CDR3 has 16 amino acids. The CDR3 DNA is TGTGCCAGCAGTGCCCTCTCAACGCAGGGGGGACAGGGCTACACCTTC. Encoded protein: CASSALSTQGGQGYTF.

This chain joins TRBV28 and TRBJ2-7; perhaps TRBD2 as D (5 bases). From germline, CDR1 is MDHEN and CDR2 SYDVKM. V was trimmed by 5 bases and J by 3 bases, leaving 8 bases between them. This CDR3 has 12 residues. The CDR3: CASSPRGYEQYF. As DNA, the CDR3 is TGTGCCAGCAGTCCTCGGGGCTACGAGCAGTACTTC. The full variable domain, its missing parts supplied by reference TRBV28 and TRBJ2-7, is DVKVTQSSRYLVKRTGEKVFLECVQDMDHENMFWYRQDPGLGLRLIYFSYDVKMKEKGDIPEGYSVSREKKERFSLILESASTNQTSMYLCASSPRGYEQYFGPGTRLTVT.

V gene TRBV15 combines with J gene TRBJ2-7; D is possibly TRBD1 (5 bases). Trimming shortened V by 2 bases and J by 3 bases, and 8 bases separated the two germline ends. Germline CDR1 and CDR2: LNHNV and YYDKDF (reference sequence). This CDR3 has 13 residues. For the CDR3, the DNA is TGTGCCACCAGCAGACAGGGTAACTACGAGCAGTACTTC. Translation gives CATSRQGNYEQYF.

The rearrangement links TRBV6-6 to TRBJ1-1, with TRBD1 matching 8 bases. The CDR3 is made up of 14 amino acids. The germline V gene encodes CDR1 MNHNY and CDR2 SVGAGI (reference sequence). Losses at the gene ends were 5 bases for V and 5 bases for J; bases not matched to a gene: 7. The chain's CDR3 is CASSTQGAGTEAFF. The CDR3 bases are TGTGCCAGCAGTACTCAGGGGGCCGGTACTGAAGCTTTCTTT.

The chain links TRBV20-1 to TRBJ1-2; 8 bases map to TRBD1. With V trimmed by 5 bases and J by 7 bases, 3 bases remained unmatched. The CDR3 runs to 11 residues. Germline CDR1 reads DFQATT; CDR2 reads SNEGSKA (reference sequence). The CDR3 DNA reads TGCAGTGCTCCAGGGGGCTCTGGCTACACCTTC. This gives the protein CSAPGGSGYTF.

The rearrangement uses TRBV5-1 and TRBJ2-7, with 15 bases aligning to TRBD2. CDR1 is SGHRS, CDR2 YFSETQ, per germline. The CDR3 has 18 residues. The V and J ends lost 3 bases and 9 bases, in that order; junction bases with no gene match: 16. CDR3 bases: TGCGCCAGCAGCTCGGGACTAGCGGGAGGCCCTACGAGTGCAACGCAGTACTTC. Translated, it gives CASSSGLAGGPTSATQYF.

The chain recombines TRBV7-9 with TRBJ1-1; 9 bases agree with TRBD1. V shed 4 bases, J shed 7 bases, and the junction held 7 bases outside the gene matches. There are 14 residues in the CDR3. The germline gives CDR1 SEHNR, CDR2 FQNEAQ (reference sequence). The CDR3 nucleotides read TGTGCCAGCAGCTCGACGTCGGACAGGGGTGAAGCTTTCTTT. It yields the protein CASSSTSDRGEAFF. The whole variable domain, filled in from reference TRBV7-9 and TRBJ1-1, reads DTGVSQNPRHKITKRGQNVTFRCDPISEHNRLYWYRQTLGQGPEFLTYFQNEAQLEKSRLLSDRFSAERPKGSFSTLEIQRTEQGDSAMYLCASSSTSDRGEAFFGQGTRLTVV.

The chain has TRBV10-3 and TRBJ1-1, with unresolved D. V was shortened by 10 bases and J by 1 base, with 7 bases between the two germline ends. In germline, CDR1 is ENHRY, CDR2 SYGVKD. This CDR3 is built from 11 residues. In nucleotides, the CDR3 is TGTGCCACTCAGGAGAACACTGAAGCTTTCTTT. Translated, it gives CATQENTEAFF.

The chain uses TRBV6-1 and TRBJ2-2; 7 bases line up with TRBD1. There are 14 residues in the CDR3. V was clipped by 6 bases and J by 5 bases; unmatched bases: 6. Germline CDR1 reads MNHNS; CDR2 reads SASEGT. CDR3 coding DNA: TGTGCCAGCAGCCGGGACAGACAAACCGGGGAGCTGTTTTTT. This codes for CASSRDRQTGELFF.

DNA of the CDR3: TGCAGCGCACGCCAGGGGGAAACTGAAGCTTTCTTT. Its protein product is CSARQGETEAFF. V usage is TRBV29-1 and J usage is TRBJ1-1; 7 bases agree with TRBD1. The CDR3 is 12 amino acids. The germline CDR1 and CDR2 sequences are SQVTM and ANQGSEA. The V segment lost 7 bases and the J segment 5 bases; nucleotides outside the gene matches: 7.

The chain has TRBV30 and TRBJ2-3; 8 bases fit TRBD2. The CDR3 loop spans 15 amino acids. The junction had 11 bases not matched to a gene; V was cut back by 1 base and J by 8 bases. CDR1 is GTSNPN and CDR2 is SVGIG in the germline V gene (reference sequence). The CDR3 spells CAWSERELLTGTQYF. The CDR3 DNA is TGTGCCTGGAGTGAGCGGGAGCTTTTAACGGGTACGCAGTATTTT.

V and J are TRBV5-1 and TRBJ2-3; TRBD2 matches at 9 bases. The ends lost 0 bases at V and 3 bases at J; junction bases unmatched: 8. The CDR3 is made up of 17 amino acids. Germline V gives CDR1 SGHRS, CDR2 YFSETQ. The CDR3 protein is CASSLELSGRGTDTQYF. In DNA form, the CDR3 reads TGCGCCAGCAGCTTGGAACTTAGCGGGAGAGGAACAGATACGCAGTATTTT. Full variable domain (rest looked up from reference TRBV5-1 and TRBJ2-3): KAGVTQTPRYLIKTRGQQVTLSCSPISGHRSVSWYQQTPGQGLQFLFEYFSETQRNKGNFPGRFSGRQFSNSRSEMNVSTLELGDSALYLCASSLELSGRGTDTQYFGPGTRLTVL.

The chain employs TRBV7-9 and TRBJ1-4, with D unclear. The CDR3 has 15 amino acids. V lost 2 bases to trimming and J lost 6 bases, with 13 bases between them. Germline V lookup: CDR1 SEHNR, CDR2 FQNEAQ (reference sequence). CDR3 loop: CASSLPGAVDEKLFF. As DNA, the CDR3 is TGTGCCAGCAGCTTACCTGGCGCGGTGGATGAAAAACTGTTTTTT.

This chain connects TRBV5-4 to TRBJ1-3; 8 bases match TRBD1. J was trimmed by 8 bases and V by 4 bases; bases with no gene match: 5. Germline V gene data show CDR1 as SGHNT and CDR2 as YYREEE (reference sequence). There are 13 residues in the CDR3. The CDR3 region is CASSRDRGDTIYF. CDR3 bases: TGTGCCAGCAGCAGAGACAGGGGAGACACCATATATTTT.

The chain joins TRBV5-1 to TRBJ2-7, with D unclear. Germline lookup yields CDR1 SGHRS and CDR2 YFSETQ. The ends were cut back, 1 base at V and 5 bases at J, with 10 bases in the middle. This CDR3 region has 13 residues. The CDR3, as DNA: TGCGCCAGCAGCTTGAGTTTACGGGACGAGCAGTACTTC. This codes for CASSLSLRDEQYF.

The rearrangement uses TRBV9 and TRBJ2-4; D might be TRBD2 (5 bases). Trimming removed 2 bases at V and 5 bases at J, with 11 bases between. CDR1 is SGDLS, CDR2 YYNGEE, per germline. This CDR3 is 14 amino acids long. The CDR3 spells CASSVGNSENIQYF. The CDR3 nucleotides read TGTGCCAGCAGCGTGGGTAATAGCGAAAACATTCAGTACTTC.

The chain joins TRBV7-4 to TRBJ2-1, with 10 bases fitting TRBD2. Germline loops: CDR1 SGHVT, CDR2 SQSDAQ. Trimming cost V 5 bases and J 5 bases; bases outside gene matches: 6. The CDR3 covers 15 residues. The CDR3 nucleotides read TGTGCCAGCAGCCCGGCGAGCGGGAGGGACAATGAGCAGTTCTTC. Translation: CASSPASGRDNEQFF.

The chain has TRBV6-5 and TRBJ1-5; TRBD1 might be the D (6 bases). Germline V gene sequence: CDR1 MNHEY, CDR2 SVGAGI. Between the trimmed V and J ends, which lost 6 bases and 7 bases, there was a span of 13 bases. This CDR3 comprises 13 residues. CDR3 sequence reads: CASSQGGWQPQHF. The CDR3, as DNA: TGTGCCAGCAGCCAAGGGGGTTGGCAGCCCCAGCATTTT.

This clone occurred a few times. J is TRBJ2-1 and V is TRBV6-6; the D gene is possibly TRBD1 (6 bases). The germline gives CDR1 MNHNY, CDR2 SVGAGI (reference sequence). This CDR3 has 14 amino acids. The V and J ends lost 6 bases and 2 bases respectively, with 11 bases between them. CDR3 amino acids: CASSQQGPYNEQFF. The CDR3 DNA is TGTGCCAGCAGCCAACAGGGACCCTACAATGAGCAGTTCTTC.

V is TRBV2 and J is TRBJ2-1; TRBD2 matches 9 bases. J gave up 9 bases and V 8 bases, and 11 bases lay outside the gene matches. Germline CDR1 reads SNHLY; CDR2 reads FYNNEI. The CDR3 consists of 14 residues. CDR3 sequence (DNA): TGTGCCAGCGGGGGGTCAGCGGGAGGCGGTGAGCAGTTCTTC. Encoded protein: CASGGSAGGGEQFF.